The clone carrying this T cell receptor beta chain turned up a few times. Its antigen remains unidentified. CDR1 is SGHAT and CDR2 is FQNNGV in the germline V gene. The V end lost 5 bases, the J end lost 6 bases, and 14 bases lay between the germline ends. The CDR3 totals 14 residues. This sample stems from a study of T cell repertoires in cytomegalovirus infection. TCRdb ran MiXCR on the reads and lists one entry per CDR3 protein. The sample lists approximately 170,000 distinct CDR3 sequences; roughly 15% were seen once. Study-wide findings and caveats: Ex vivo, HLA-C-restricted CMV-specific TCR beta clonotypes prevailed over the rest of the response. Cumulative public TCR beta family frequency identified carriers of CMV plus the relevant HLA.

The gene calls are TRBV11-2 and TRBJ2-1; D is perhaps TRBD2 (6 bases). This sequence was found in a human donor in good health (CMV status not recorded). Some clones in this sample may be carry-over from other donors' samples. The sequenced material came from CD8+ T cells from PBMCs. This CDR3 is CASSPMGLLNEQFF. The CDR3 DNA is TGTGCCAGCAGCCCGATGGGACTTCTCAATGAGCAGTTCTTC.